Shown below are 13 T cell receptor beta chains from a single sample sequenced in a study of response to subunit inactivated influenza vaccine. TCRdb reanalysed the RT-PCR reads using MiXCR and keeps one entry per CDR3 protein. Of approximately 500,000 distinct CDR3 sequences in the sample, approximately 20% were seen once. This same sample was also part of a study on T cells expressing NK-cell markers. According to that study: As the method of synthesis, 5'RACE template switching with UMIs yielded TCR beta cDNA.

The sequencing here drew on CD4+ T cells sorted from PBMCs, taken 11 to 12 days after vaccination. Receptor source: a man aged 50 to 59 who received an inactivated influenza vaccine.

This clonotype has only a few counts. The chain recombines TRBV10-3 with TRBJ2-1; 8 nucleotides match TRBD2. Trimming cost V 3 bases and J 7 bases; bases outside gene matches: 8. Germline CDR1 ENHRY, CDR2 SYGVKD. The CDR3 loop spans 15 amino acids. The CDR3 nucleotides are TGTGCCATCAGTGATGGGGTAGCGGGAAGGAATGAGCAGTTCTTC. It is translated as CAISDGVAGRNEQFF.

The rearrangement links TRBV5-1 to TRBJ2-7; 10 bases are shared with TRBD1. Trimming took 1 base from V and 6 from J; bases not matched to a gene: 7. This CDR3 has 15 amino acids. CDR1 and CDR2 from the germline V gene are SGHRS and YFSETQ. CDR3 sequence reads: CASSLNRDRGGEQYF. DNA for the CDR3: TGCGCCAGCAGCTTGAACCGGGACAGGGGAGGCGAGCAGTACTTC.

This clonotype has a handful of counts. The rearrangement links TRBV5-1 to TRBJ1-6; TRBD1 matches at 10 bases. The CDR3 loop spans 18 amino acids. Trimming at V came to 2 bases and at J to 1 base, leaving 6 bases not matched to a gene. Germline V gene sequence: CDR1 SGHRS, CDR2 YFSETQ. The CDR3 here is CASSFGQGGLSYNSPLHF. The CDR3 DNA is TGCGCCAGCAGCTTCGGACAGGGGGGGCTTTCCTATAATTCACCCCTCCACTTT.

This clonotype was observed at least ten times. This sequence joins TRBV4-2 and TRBJ2-1; 8 bases are a match to TRBD2. The V gene's germline CDR1 is LGHNA and CDR2 YNFKEQ. The CDR3 loop spans 15 amino acids. J was trimmed by 9 bases and V by 3 bases; bases with no gene match: 10. CDR3 amino acids: CASSQGQRETGEQFF. CDR3 nucleotide sequence: TGTGCCAGCAGCCAGGGCCAGCGGGAGACTGGTGAGCAGTTCTTC.

This clonotype was counted only a few times. The chain uses TRBV28 and TRBJ2-1, with 7 bases identical to TRBD2. The ends lost 4 bases at V and 4 bases at J; junction bases unmatched: 13. CDR1 and CDR2 from the germline V gene are MDHEN and SYDVKM. The CDR3 length is 17 residues. The CDR3 loop is CASSYPSGAGIYNEQFF. The CDR3 coding sequence is TGTGCCAGCAGTTACCCCTCGGGAGCGGGGATTTACAATGAGCAGTTCTTC.

This clonotype occurred many times. The gene calls are TRBV12-3 or TRBV12-4 and TRBJ2-1; D call uncertain. This CDR3 comprises 12 residues. V shed 1 base and J shed 9 bases, with 7 bases lying between them. The CDR3 coding sequence is TGTGCCAGCAGTTTAGTAGCTAGTGAGCAGTTCTTC. This translates into CASSLVASEQFF.

The chain has TRBV29-1 and TRBJ1-2, with 7 bases matching TRBD1. Germline V CDR1 and CDR2: SQVTM, ANQGSEA. Trimming removed 3 bases from V and 8 bases from J; junction bases left unmatched: 6. The CDR3 runs to 12 residues. The CDR3 DNA follows: TGCAGCGTTGAGGGCCAGGGGGAGGGCTACACCTTC. Amino acids: CSVEGQGEGYTF.

This clonotype occurred a few times. The chain combines TRBV7-8 with TRBJ2-6, with a weak D call TRBD2 (5 bases). V was clipped by 2 bases and J by 2 bases, with 16 bases between them. CDR3 length: 18 amino acids. Germline values: CDR1 SGHVS, CDR2 FQNEAQ. CDR3 in DNA: TGTGCCAGCAGCTTACGGGAAGGAAGATTCGCTGGGGCCAACGTCCTGACTTTC. As protein: CASSLREGRFAGANVLTF.

This chain links TRBV7-2 with TRBJ2-3; 14 bases are shared with TRBD2. The germline V gene encodes CDR1 SGHTA and CDR2 FQGNSA. V lost 5 bases to trimming and J lost 5 bases; unmatched junction nucleotides: 6. This CDR3 comprises 16 residues. The CDR3 sequence: CASSATSGGARDTQYF. Here the CDR3 DNA reads TGTGCCAGCAGCGCGACTAGCGGGGGGGCGAGAGATACGCAGTATTTT.

The chain links TRBV24-1 to TRBJ2-3, with 15 positions matching TRBD2. The V gene's germline CDR1 is KGHDR and CDR2 SFDVKD. CDR3 length: 18 amino acids. After removal of 2 bases from V and 4 bases from J, the junction contained 6 bases not matched to a gene. The CDR3 protein is CATSDSGTSGRLSDTQYF. Written as DNA, the CDR3 is TGTGCCACCAGTGATTCCGGGACTAGCGGGAGGCTATCAGATACGCAGTATTTT.

In this sample, this clonotype turned up a few times. The V gene is TRBV5-1, the J gene TRBJ2-7, with 7 bases that match TRBD1. The CDR3 sequence is 19 residues long. The germline V gene has CDR1 SGHRS and CDR2 YFSETQ. The ends lost 1 base at V and 4 bases at J; junction bases unmatched: 20. In DNA form, the CDR3 reads TGCGCCAGCAGCTTGAATTTTTACAGGGGTGGTCTCTCTGAGTACGAGCAGTACTTC. Its protein product is CASSLNFYRGGLSEYEQYF.

This clonotype was recorded a few times. V is TRBV7-8 and J is TRBJ1-2; D gene ambiguous. CDR3 size: 12 residues. Trimming shortened V by 1 base and J by 7 bases, and 7 bases separated the two germline ends. Germline V gene sequence: CDR1 SGHVS, CDR2 FQNEAQ. CDR3 region: CASSLERTGYTF. DNA of the CDR3: TGTGCCAGCAGCTTAGAACGGACTGGCTACACCTTC.

This clonotype has a single count. V usage is TRBV9 and J usage is TRBJ1-6; D call uncertain. Germline values: CDR1 SGDLS, CDR2 YYNGEE. The CDR3 extends over 13 amino acids. V gave up 4 bases and J gave up 7 bases, with 9 bases separating them. As DNA, the CDR3 is TGTGCCAGCAGCTCTACAATCAATTCACCCCTCCACTTT. Protein product: CASSSTINSPLHF.